A selection of T cell receptor beta chains follows, all from one sample in a study of T cells after yellow fever vaccination. From the 5' RACE reads, TCRdb called clonotypes with MiXCR, one entry per CDR3 protein. The sample holds about 170,000 distinct CDR3 sequences; approximately 11% are singletons and the top ten take about 40%. This material consisted of CD8+ T cells sorted from PBMCs, taken 15 days after the yellow fever booster vaccination. Receptors originate from a man between 18 and 29 years old who received the YFV17D yellow fever vaccine. CDR3s include the opening cysteine and the closing phenylalanine or tryptophan. A D gene is named only where the DNA matches it firmly. For some rows the clone size is stated as once, few or many, or as a class when expanded; others skip it.

V gene	J gene	D gene	clone size	CDR3 DNA	CDR3 protein
TRBV9	TRBJ1-6	-	-	TGTGCCAGCAGCGTAGGAGGACAAAAAGGGCGTTCACCCCTCCACTTT	CASSVGGQKGRSPLHF
TRBV4-1	TRBJ2-3	TRBD1	-	TGCGCCAGCAGCCAGGACAGGGGGCTGGGCACAGATACGCAGTATTTT	CASSQDRGLGTDTQYF
TRBV28	TRBJ2-5	-	-	TGTGCCAGCAGGACAACCCTAGCGTGGGAAGAGACCCAGTACTTC	CASRTTLAWEETQYF
TRBV7-9	TRBJ2-1	-	few	TGTGCCAGCAGCTTAGTTCTTCCAGGGCGATACAATGAGCAGTTCTTC	CASSLVLPGRYNEQFF
TRBV5-1	TRBJ2-7	TRBD1	few	TGCGCCAGCAGCTTCGGGACAGGGGTCCACGAGCAGTACTTC	CASSFGTGVHEQYF
TRBV29-1	TRBJ1-1	-	few	TGCAGCGTTGGAGTTATGGGCACTGAAGCTTTCTTT	CSVGVMGTEAFF
TRBV27	TRBJ2-6	-	-	TGTGCCAGCAGGGGGGCTGGGGCCAACGTCCTGACTTTC	CASRGAGANVLTF
TRBV28	TRBJ1-6	-	few	TGTGCCAGCAGTACCCCTGCTATGGACAGTTCCTATAATTCACCCCTCCACTTT	CASSTPAMDSSYNSPLHF
TRBV6-2/TRBV6-3	TRBJ1-2	-	few	TGTGCCAGCAGTTGGACAGAAAACTATGGCTACACCTTC	CASSWTENYGYTF
TRBV10-2	TRBJ2-7	-	many	TGCGCCACACATACAGGGTCCCTCGCCGAGCAGTACTTC	CATHTGSLAEQYF
TRBV7-3	TRBJ2-1	TRBD2	few	TGTGCCAGCAGCCCGGGACTAGCGGGGGATGAGCAGTTCTTC	CASSPGLAGDEQFF
TRBV7-9	TRBJ2-2	TRBD1	-	TGTGCCAGCAAGGCAAGGGACAGGGAGTTTACCGGGGAGCTGTTTTTT	CASKARDREFTGELFF
TRBV6-5	TRBJ1-2	TRBD1	-	TGTGCCAGTAGACAGGGGGTCGACTATGGCTACACCTTC	CASRQGVDYGYTF
TRBV4-1	TRBJ2-3	-	few	TGCGCCAGCAGGCAAGGTCAGGACCCCAAGACGCAGTATTTT	CASRQGQDPKTQYF
TRBV5-4	TRBJ2-5	TRBD2	-	TGTGCCAGCAGCTTGGCCGTGGGAACTAGCGGGGTTTTCCAAGAGACCCAGTACTTC	CASSLAVGTSGVFQETQYF
TRBV14	TRBJ2-7	-	-	TGTGCCAGCAGCCAAGGGCATGAGGGTTATATCCACGAGCAGTACTTC	CASSQGHEGYIHEQYF
TRBV20-1	TRBJ2-7	TRBD1	few	TGCAGTGCTGCGGACAGGTCTGCCTACGAGCAGTACTTC	CSAADRSAYEQYF
TRBV3-1	TRBJ1-3	-	-	TGTGCCAGCAGCCAAGCACCCAGGTTGGGCTCTGGAAACACCATATATTTT	CASSQAPRLGSGNTIYF
TRBV6-5	TRBJ1-6	-	few	TGTGCCAGCAGTTACTCCGACAGGTCGTCCTCACCCCTCCACTTT	CASSYSDRSSSPLHF
TRBV5-1	TRBJ2-1	-	few	TGCGCCAGCAGAAGGGGATACAATGAGCAGTTCTTC	CASRRGYNEQFF
TRBV29-1	TRBJ1-1	-	-	TGCAGCGTTGATACGGAGGCTTTCTTT	CSVDTEAFF
TRBV12-3/TRBV12-4	TRBJ2-2	-	-	TGTGCCAGCATCCTGGGAGAGACGAACACCGGGGAGCTGTTTTTT	CASILGETNTGELFF
TRBV6-1	TRBJ2-1	TRBD1	-	TGTGCCAGCAGTGAAGTGGGACAGAGGCGGCATGAGCAGTTCTTC	CASSEVGQRRHEQFF
TRBV28	TRBJ2-3	TRBD2	few	TGTGCCAGCAGTTTGGGACTAGCGGGGGGTGAGTCAGATACGCAGTATTTT	CASSLGLAGGESDTQYF
TRBV5-6	TRBJ2-3	-	-	TGTGCCAGCAGCTTCGAGGTGGATACGCAGTATTTT	CASSFEVDTQYF
TRBV4-1	TRBJ2-5	-	few	TGCGCCAGCAGCCACTGGACAGAACAAGAGATCCAGTACTTC	CASSHWTEQEIQYF
TRBV11-2	TRBJ2-5	-	few	TGTGCCAGCAGCTTATTGGGCGGGGGCCGCGAGGGTCGATACTTC	CASSLLGGGREGRYF
TRBV3-1	TRBJ2-5	-	few	TGTGCCAGCAGCCAAGGTGTCGCAGGGACGTACCAAGAGACCCAGTACTTC	CASSQGVAGTYQETQYF
TRBV4-3	TRBJ2-2	-	-	TGCGCCAGCAGGCAGGTGGCGGGTTCGACCGGGGAGCTGTTTTTT	CASRQVAGSTGELFF
TRBV7-9	TRBJ1-6	-	few	TGTGCCAGCAGCTTAGCAGAGGTGCCCCGTTCACCCCTCCACTTT	CASSLAEVPRSPLHF
TRBV29-1	TRBJ2-3	TRBD1	few	TGCAGCGTTGTGGACAGGGGGACAGATACGCAGTATTTT	CSVVDRGTDTQYF
TRBV11-2	TRBJ1-2	TRBD1	many	TGTGCCAGCACCCCCTCGGGGACAGTCTATGGCTACACCTTC	CASTPSGTVYGYTF
TRBV9	TRBJ2-1	-	-	TGTGCCAGCACTGGCCGGGACGGATACTCCTACAATGAGCAGTTCTTC	CASTGRDGYSYNEQFF
TRBV4-3	TRBJ2-5	-	-	TGCGCCAGCAGCCAAGAACTAGAGGAAGAGACCCAGTACTTC	CASSQELEEETQYF
TRBV12-3/TRBV12-4	TRBJ2-1	-	-	TGTGCCAGCCGTGGAGGGTCTCGGAATGAGCAGTTCTTC	CASRGGSRNEQFF
TRBV4-1	TRBJ2-1	-	few	TGCGCCAGCAGCCTGCTGGGACCTCAAGATGAGCAGTTCTTC	CASSLLGPQDEQFF
TRBV12-3/TRBV12-4	TRBJ2-1	-	few	TGTGCCAGCAGTCTAGGTGGATCTAATGAGCAGTTCTTC	CASSLGGSNEQFF
TRBV6-5	TRBJ2-1	-	few	TGTGCCAGCAGTCACGCCTATGAGCAGTTCTTC	CASSHAYEQFF
TRBV5-1	TRBJ1-1	-	few	TGCGCCAGCAGGGCGGGGAATACGAACACTGAAGCTTTCTTT	CASRAGNTNTEAFF
TRBV4-2	TRBJ2-5	-	few	TGTGCCAGCAGCCAAGAATCGGCGGAGACCCAGTACTTC	CASSQESAETQYF
TRBV18	TRBJ2-1	-	few	TGTGCCAGCTCACCACCCCCCCGACCGAATGAGCAGTTCTTC	CASSPPPRPNEQFF
TRBV4-3	TRBJ2-2	-	few	TGCGCCAGCAGCCGAACCCGAACCGGGGAGCTGTTTTTT	CASSRTRTGELFF
TRBV2	TRBJ2-1	-	-	TGTGCCAGCAGTGGTAGCGAGACGGCCGGCGAGCAGTTCTTC	CASSGSETAGEQFF
TRBV4-1	TRBJ2-6	TRBD1	-	TGCGCCAGCAGTAAGGGGGCAATAGACTCTGGGGCCAACGTCCTGACTTTC	CASSKGAIDSGANVLTF
TRBV6-5	TRBJ2-7	-	many	TGTGCCAGCAGTCGACAGGCAAGCTCCTACGAGCAGTACTTC	CASSRQASSYEQYF
TRBV15	TRBJ2-2	-	many	TGTGCCACCAGCAGAGATCGAAGGGGACTCGCTACGAGGCCCGGGGAGCTGTTTTTT	CATSRDRRGLATRPGELFF
TRBV5-1	TRBJ1-6	-	few	TGCGCCAGCAGCTTGGACCTCTTGACTGATAGCTCCTATAATTCACCCCTCCACTTT	CASSLDLLTDSSYNSPLHF
TRBV6-1	TRBJ1-5	-	few	TGTGCCAGCACATACATCTATAGCAATCAGCCCCAGCATTTT	CASTYIYSNQPQHF
TRBV13	TRBJ2-3	-	few	TGTGCCAGCAGCTTCGGGGTAGGGGAAACAGATACGCAGTATTTT	CASSFGVGETDTQYF
TRBV6-5	TRBJ2-7	TRBD2	-	TGTGCCAGCGGAACAGCGGGGGGCGATCAGTACTTC	CASGTAGGDQYF
TRBV12-3/TRBV12-4	TRBJ2-3	-	-	TGTGCCAGCAGCTGGACCCCTACAGATACGCAGTATTTT	CASSWTPTDTQYF
TRBV7-9	TRBJ2-1	TRBD1	many	TGTGCCAGCAGCCGATCTTACACAGGGGATGGTGAGCAGTTCTTC	CASSRSYTGDGEQFF
TRBV9	TRBJ1-1	-	-	TGTGCCAGCAGCGTAGAGCTGTCGGGGGACACTGAAGCTTTCTTT	CASSVELSGDTEAFF
TRBV2	TRBJ2-2	-	-	TGTGCCCTCACCCCGGGGCGGACCGGGGAGCTGTTTTTT	CALTPGRTGELFF
TRBV12-3/TRBV12-4	TRBJ2-5	-	few	TGTGCCAGCAGTTTAATAAGGGCGGCACAAGAGACCCAGTACTTC	CASSLIRAAQETQYF
TRBV28	TRBJ2-2	TRBD1	many	TGTGCCAGCAGTTTTCTGCCCGGGACAGGGGGCTTTTTCCCGAACACCGGGGAGCTGTTTTTT	CASSFLPGTGGFFPNTGELFF
TRBV7-9	TRBJ2-5	-	few	TGTGCCAGCAGCTTAGAAAGTCGGGGAGAGACCCAGTACTTC	CASSLESRGETQYF
TRBV4-1	TRBJ2-7	TRBD1	few	TGCGCCAGCAGCCACCTGGGACAGAGCTACGAGCAGTACTTC	CASSHLGQSYEQYF